This entry features one T cell receptor (beta chain) sequence. Its antigen is still unknown. This sample stems from a study of T cells after yellow fever vaccination. The 5'RACE template-switching step produced TCR cDNA and added a universal primer site and UMIs. Each CDR3 protein gets one entry after TCRdb re-called the 5' RACE reads with MiXCR. The sample shows under 700,000 distinct CDR3 sequences, less than 20% of them seen only once. CDR1 and CDR2 from the germline V gene are SGHTA and FQGNSA. The length of the CDR3 is 13 residues. V lost 5 bases and J 4 bases, leaving 11 bases between the germline ends. Study results and limitations: Clones that expanded after primary vaccination mostly reappeared after the booster (96% CD4, about 89% CD8). A limited proportion of clonotypes was detected within both the CD4 and CD8 compartments.

This chain joins TRBV7-2 and TRBJ2-5; no clear D. Sequencing used PBMCs, obtained around 5 days after the first yellow fever vaccination. The sequence derives from a young man who received the YFV17D yellow fever vaccine. In DNA form, the CDR3 reads TGTGCCAGCAGCGTGTCCGGCGGAGAGACCCAGTACTTC. This sequence encodes CASSVSGGETQYF.